The rows below give T cell receptor beta chains drawn from one sample of a study of T cell responses to AZD1222 COVID-19 vaccine. The assay was immunoSEQ multiplex PCR, and TCRdb's table has in-frame clones only and misses some. The data show around 180,000 clones, 94% seen once. The specimen was peripheral blood, collected on day 0 of AZD1222 vaccination. These receptors all stem from an adult in good health. CDR3s leave out the opening cysteine and the closing phenylalanine or tryptophan. The order of the fields is V gene, CDR3 protein.

v_gene: TRBV27
CDR3aa: ASSSGSGVYNEQF

v_gene: TRBV3-1/TRBV3-2
CDR3aa: ASSRGLGTSGIRSYEQY

v_gene: TRBV10-2
CDR3aa: ASSVPGTGELF

v_gene: TRBV10-3
CDR3aa: AISGVWNTEAF

v_gene: TRBV29-1
CDR3aa: SVMMGLGNSPLH

v_gene: TRBV7-2
CDR3aa: ASSFHRAGNTIY

v_gene: TRBV4-1
CDR3aa: ASSQDWQGRTEAF

v_gene: TRBV10-3
CDR3aa: AIKEGSNYGYT

v_gene: TRBV28
CDR3aa: ASSSGLRLKYEQY

v_gene: TRBV6-4
CDR3aa: ASSDSSREQF

v_gene: TRBV11-2
CDR3aa: ASGTLRGDEQY

v_gene: TRBV4-1
CDR3aa: ASSQVAGANYGYT

v_gene: TRBV9
CDR3aa: ASSVDRGPNEKLF

v_gene: TRBV20-1
CDR3aa: TGLFRYEQY

v_gene: TRBV5-1
CDR3aa: ASSSAGGETQY

v_gene: TRBV30
CDR3aa: AGSVSYEQY

v_gene: TRBV19
CDR3aa: ASSSGTSLHEQY

v_gene: TRBV30
CDR3aa: AWSIGGTSNQPQH

v_gene: TRBV4-2
CDR3aa: ASSQVQDRTYEQY

v_gene: TRBV9
CDR3aa: ASSVGGTLSSGNTIY

v_gene: TRBV11-2
CDR3aa: ASSLDLGSSGNTIY

v_gene: TRBV4-2
CDR3aa: ASSQETSGSYEQY

v_gene: TRBV5-8
CDR3aa: ASSLTAFERSPLH

v_gene: TRBV9
CDR3aa: ASSVRPNTGELF